The sequence of this T cell receptor (beta chain) was determined in a study of shared clonotypes between healthy human individuals (dated by TCRdb to about 2020). Describing the broader study: The cohort comprised a couple of women and three men aged 18 to 49 years. Per donor, three plates each were used for CD4 naive and CD4 memory, two for CD8 naive, and one for CD8 memory. To estimate repertoire size and how much clonotypes are shared between individuals, the study performed deep sequencing of blood TCR repertoires from about five healthy adults. To increase sequencing depth and limit assay-specific biases, TCR repertoire library preparation and sequencing were carried out by different laboratories using diverse techniques. Each donor's leukapheresis produced roughly between roughly 0.9 and 8.9 billion PBMCs. Paper-wide results and their limitations: Naive subsets generally had larger estimated clonotype richness than memory subsets. Clonotypes shared by all four sorted-subset donors showed higher generation probabilities than non-shared clonotypes. The small number of donors limited the genetic and exposure-history diversity represented. Pairwise subsampling led to the expectation that sequencing depth would affect the degree of clonotype sharing among donors. Only blood was sampled, and tissue TCR repertoires likely differ from those in blood. Rarefaction of sorted-subset datasets indicated incomplete sequencing despite the large sequencing depth. When a few donors were compared, the shared fraction of clonotypes was around 5.1% for naive CD4, approximately 3.5% for naive CD8, 2.3% for memory CD4, and 0.3% to 0.5% for memory CD8.

CD8 naive samples were CD45RO-negative cells positively selected for CCR7, giving a CD45RA+CCR7+ population that excluded TemRA cells. Healthy HIV-negative adults with no recently reported acute infections or vaccinations were included as donors. All donors were Caucasian adults living in Nashville, Tennessee, USA. After blood collection by leukapheresis, PBMCs were isolated using Ficoll-Histopaque density gradient centrifugation and then cryopreserved in the vapor phase of liquid nitrogen. Analytical flow cytometry was used to check the purity and quantity of each magnetically sorted T cell population. Genomic DNA was isolated from each sorted fraction and quantified by UV absorbance on a Nanodrop 2000c. Using the deep immunoSEQ assay, multiplex PCR amplified TCR CDR3 regions from genomic DNA. Genomic DNA extracted from each cell subset was distributed evenly over all wells of several immunoSEQ 96-well plates, and each plate served as one replicate. For sorted subsets, each replicate PCR was loaded with 200 to 250 ng genomic DNA, equivalent to 30,000 or so T cell genomes. The purified libraries were quantified using a Qubit 3.0 fluorometer, sized with a Bioanalyzer 2100, and then quantified again using the KAPA Library Quantification kit. Every immunoSEQ 96-well plate was sequenced on a dedicated single-read 150-cycle Illumina NextSeq 550 flow cell. On the study's bioinformatics: Because the immunoSEQ output held only junctional sequences and lacked quality scores, the filtering could not match the filtering applied to full-length reads. To assign V/J genes and CDR3, sequences were annotated against IMGT germline references using PyIR, a Python wrapper for IgBLAST v1.9. Reads were removed for weak V/J assignments (E-value above 1e-6), missing CDR3, stop codons, out-of-frame junctions, or ambiguous translated residues. V3J clonotypes were defined as sequences sharing the same inferred V gene, J gene, and CDR3 amino acid sequence. The percentage overlap between two repertoires was calculated by dividing the number of shared unique clonotypes by the size of the smaller repertoire. Repertoire richness was assessed with RTK rarefaction, the Chao1 estimator, and Recon v2.1 estimates of unobserved clonotypes. OLGA was used to compute generation probabilities for all TCRbeta clonotypes that the gDNA method yielded from a few donors. TCRdb re-hosts the immuneACCESS table, in-frame sequences only. Its copies lack some clones; in the studies checked, an unresolved V gene accounts for under half of them, and the cause for the rest is not known. V and J calls plus clone size are reproduced from that table; the DNA served to infer D and trimming. The sample table holds hundreds of thousands of clones, of which about 92% were seen once. 24% of the sample is held by the ten biggest clonotypes.

With regard to this clone: Its antigen is currently not known. Qualities for individual bases were not recorded, and no much larger clone is one base off.

Based on the germline V gene, the CDR1 and CDR2 sequences are SGHRS and YFSETQ. From its cysteine to its phenylalanine, the CDR3 spans 17 amino acids. Of the read, only the CDR3 DNA is kept; its 51 bases are in frame from base 1. Trimming takes 4 bases off V and 4 bases off J; junction bases not matched to a gene: 16. The sample was naive CD8+ T cells sorted from blood. The cell subset or site label corresponds to: CD45RA+CCR7+. This TCR was recovered from a man in his thirties or forties in good health. The chain is made from TRBV5-1 and TRBJ2-7; 8 middle bases align to TRBD2. The DNA reads TGCGCCAGCAGCCTAGTGCCCAGCGGGAGAACCAAGTACGAGCAGTACTTC. Its protein reads: CASSLVPSGRTKYEQYF. The CDR3 plus the reference TRBV5-1 and TRBJ2-7 genes for the other parts give the full variable domain: KAGVTQTPRYLIKTRGQQVTLSCSPISGHRSVSWYQQTPGQGLQFLFEYFSETQRNKGNFPGRFSGRQFSNSRSEMNVSTLELGDSALYLCASSLVPSGRTKYEQYFGPGTRLTVT.